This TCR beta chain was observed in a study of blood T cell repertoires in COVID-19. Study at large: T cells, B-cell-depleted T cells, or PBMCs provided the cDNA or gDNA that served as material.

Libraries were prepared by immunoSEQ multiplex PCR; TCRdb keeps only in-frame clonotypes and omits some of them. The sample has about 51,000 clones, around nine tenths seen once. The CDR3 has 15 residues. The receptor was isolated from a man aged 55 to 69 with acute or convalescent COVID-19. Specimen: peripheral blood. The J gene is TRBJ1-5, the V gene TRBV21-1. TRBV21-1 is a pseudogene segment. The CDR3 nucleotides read TGTGCCAGCAGCCCAGTCGGGTACCATAATCAGCCCCAGCATTTT. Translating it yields CASSPVGYHNQPQHF.